Each of the 5 T cell receptor beta chains below was sequenced from the same sample in a study of T cell responses to AZD1222 COVID-19 vaccine. Only in-frame clones appear in the TCRdb table, and some are missing; sequencing was by immunoSEQ multiplex PCR. The sample holds tens of thousands of clones; about nine tenths are singletons and the top ten take 5.7%. Sequences were derived from peripheral blood, sampled on day 0 of AZD1222 vaccination. The receptors were gathered from an adult in good health.

V and J are TRBV13 and TRBJ1-1; 8 bases match TRBD1. The CDR3 has 15 amino acids. The germline V gene has CDR1 PRHDT and CDR2 FYEKMQ (reference sequence). The V and J ends lost 6 bases and 0 bases, in that order; junction bases with no gene match: 6. CDR3 coding DNA: TGTGCCAGCAGGCCAGGGGGCTCGCTGAACACTGAAGCTTTCTTT. Its translation is CASRPGGSLNTEAFF.

The CDR3 loop is CSASRTPGGEKLFF. DNA of the CDR3: TGCAGTGCTAGTCGGACACCCGGTGGGGAAAAACTGTTTTTT. The rearrangement uses TRBV20-1 and TRBJ1-4, with a weak D call TRBD1 (5 bases). The CDR3 consists of 14 residues. The V end was cut by 3 bases, the J end by 8 bases, with 16 bases between. In germline, CDR1 is DFQATT, CDR2 SNEGSKA (reference sequence).

The chain is built from TRBV28 and TRBJ2-7; D perhaps matches TRBD1 (5 bases). The germline CDR1 and CDR2 sequences are MDHEN and SYDVKM. The CDR3 is 16 residues long. The V end lost 2 bases, the J end lost 3 bases, and 17 bases lay between the germline ends. The CDR3 DNA reads TGTGCCAGCAGTTTACCCAGACAGAGAAAAATCTACGAGCAGTACTTC. Protein product: CASSLPRQRKIYEQYF. The whole variable domain, filled in from reference TRBV28 and TRBJ2-7, reads DVKVTQSSRYLVKRTGEKVFLECVQDMDHENMFWYRQDPGLGLRLIYFSYDVKMKEKGDIPEGYSVSREKKERFSLILESASTNQTSMYLCASSLPRQRKIYEQYFGPGTRLTVT.

This chain links TRBV19 with TRBJ1-2; D unclear. The CDR3 has 14 amino acids. V shed 6 bases and J shed 5 bases, with 16 bases lying between them. CDR1 LNHDA and CDR2 SQIVND come from the germline V gene (reference sequence). The CDR3 sequence is CASSLTRTRYGYTF. In DNA form, the CDR3 reads TGTGCCAGTAGCCTGACCAGGACTCGATATGGCTACACCTTC.

The rearrangement links TRBV30 to TRBJ1-4, with D uncertain. CDR1 and CDR2 from the germline V gene are GTSNPN and SVGIG (reference sequence). This CDR3 has 13 residues. Trimming stripped 2 bases from V and 8 bases from J, with 12 bases between. CDR3 sequence reads: CAWSLQIREKLFF. CDR3 nucleotide sequence: TGTGCCTGGAGTCTTCAGATCAGAGAAAAACTGTTTTTT.